These 18 T cell receptor beta chains were all obtained from the same sample, sequenced in a study of vaccination effects on CD4 cells after COVID-19. No antigen has been identified for these receptors. Clones were read by immunoSEQ multiplex PCR, and TCRdb kept only the in-frame ones, dropping some. Among 15,000 to 20,000 clones, approximately 80% were seen once, and the ten largest hold 18%. After expansion with viral peptide pools in the ViraFEST assay, antigen-specific CD4+ T cells were sequenced. With approximately 9 days of culture completed, CD4+ T cells were isolated. Participants were vaccinated with two doses of either the BNT162b2 or mRNA-1273 vaccine. Sequenced material: CD4+ T cells from PBMCs cultured with HCoV-NL63 spike peptides, taken after COVID-19 vaccination. Receptors originate from a human donor who received a COVID-19 vaccine.

Only one count was recorded for this clone. J is TRBJ2-1 and V is TRBV29-1; 7 nucleotides agree with TRBD1. With 7 bases clipped from V and 2 bases from J, the junction kept 8 bases outside the gene matches. Germline lookup yields CDR1 SQVTM and CDR2 ANQGSEA. This CDR3 region has 14 residues. This CDR3 is CSASLGTAYNEQFF. CDR3 coding DNA: TGCAGCGCCTCCCTCGGGACAGCCTACAATGAGCAGTTCTTC.

The V call is TRBV4-2, the J call TRBJ1-6, with 7 bases identical to TRBD1. Germline CDR1 LGHNA, CDR2 YNFKEQ. With V trimmed by 4 bases and J by 2 bases, 5 bases remained unmatched. The CDR3 is 16 amino acids. The CDR3 DNA follows: TGTGCCAGCAGCCCCCAAGGGGGCACCTATAATTCACCCCTCCACTTT. Its protein product is CASSPQGGTYNSPLHF.

Only a few counts were recorded for this clone. This rearrangement joins TRBV9 to TRBJ1-1, with 10 bases lining up with TRBD1. J gave up 5 bases and V 7 bases, and 11 bases lay outside the gene matches. This CDR3 region has 15 residues. CDR1 is SGDLS, CDR2 YYNGEE, per germline. CDR3 sequence: CASSLTGGARTEAFF. The CDR3 bases are TGTGCCAGCTCGTTGACAGGGGGCGCGAGGACTGAAGCTTTCTTT. Combining the CDR3 with reference TRBV9 and TRBJ1-1 gives the whole variable domain DSGVTQTPKHLITATGQRVTLRCSPRSGDLSVYWYQQSLDQGLQFLIQYYNGEERAKGNILERFSAQQFPDLHSELNLSSLELGDSALYFCASSLTGGARTEAFFGQGTRLTVV.

The chain has TRBV19 and TRBJ1-1; D is possibly TRBD1 (5 bases). V was pared by 5 bases and J by 1 base, with 11 bases between. Germline V lookup: CDR1 LNHDA, CDR2 SQIVND (reference sequence). This CDR3 contains 14 residues. For the CDR3, the DNA is TGTGCCAGTAGTGCGACAGAAAAGAACACTGAAGCTTTCTTT. Its translation is CASSATEKNTEAFF.

The gene calls are TRBV12-5 and TRBJ2-1; 13 nucleotides agree with TRBD2. The CDR3 is 16 amino acids. V shed 5 bases, J shed 9 bases, and the junction held 10 bases outside the gene matches. Looked up from germline, CDR1 is LGHNT and CDR2 is FRNRAP. The CDR3 spells CASGLGLAGAFGEQFF. In nucleotides, the CDR3 is TGTGCTAGTGGTCTCGGACTAGCGGGGGCATTCGGTGAGCAGTTCTTC.

V gene TRBV15 combines with J gene TRBJ1-1; D not resolved. Germline-derived CDR1 and CDR2 are LNHNV and YYDKDF (reference sequence). Trimming took 0 bases from V and 2 from J, leaving 13 bases between them. There are 16 residues in the CDR3. The CDR3 nucleotides are TGTGCCACCAGCAGAGATCGGGGATCGATAAACACTGAAGCTTTCTTT. It codes for CATSRDRGSINTEAFF.

This chain joins TRBV2 and TRBJ1-2; 10 positions match TRBD1. The CDR3 has 13 amino acids. CDR1 is SNHLY, CDR2 FYNNEI, per germline. Trimming removed 8 bases from V and 4 bases from J; junction bases left unmatched: 4. In DNA, the CDR3 is TGTGCCAGCGACAGGGGGCAAAGCTATGGCTACACCTTC. Translation: CASDRGQSYGYTF.

The chain uses TRBV7-2 and TRBJ1-2; D perhaps matches TRBD1 (5 bases). Germline CDR1 is SGHTA and CDR2 is FQGNSA. This CDR3 contains 13 residues. V was clipped by 7 bases and J by 3 bases, with 12 bases between them. The CDR3: CASTGGSDYGYTF. The DNA for the CDR3 is TGTGCCAGCACGGGGGGGTCTGACTATGGCTACACCTTC.

The chain recombines TRBV28 with TRBJ2-7, with TRBD2 matching over 7 bases. V trimming: 2 bases; J trimming: 2 bases; junction bases outside the gene matches: 6. CDR3 length: 15 residues. Germline CDR1 and CDR2: MDHEN and SYDVKM. In DNA, the CDR3 is TGTGCCAGCAGTTTACTGCGGGAGTGGGCCTACGAGCAGTACTTC. It encodes CASSLLREWAYEQYF. Supplemented by reference TRBV28 and TRBJ2-7, the full variable domain reads DVKVTQSSRYLVKRTGEKVFLECVQDMDHENMFWYRQDPGLGLRLIYFSYDVKMKEKGDIPEGYSVSREKKERFSLILESASTNQTSMYLCASSLLREWAYEQYFGPGTRLTVT.

This chain joins TRBV7-8 and TRBJ2-3, with D perhaps matching TRBD1 or TRBD2 (6 bases each). The CDR3 loop spans 15 amino acids. The V end was cut by 6 bases, the J end by 3 bases, with 16 bases between. Germline V CDR1 and CDR2: SGHVS, FQNEAQ. Here the CDR3 reads CASSPARGRTDTQYF. The CDR3 region has the DNA TGTGCCAGCAGTCCGGCGAGGGGGAGGACAGATACGCAGTATTTT.

The chain recombines TRBV2 with TRBJ1-1, with a tentative D call TRBD1 (5 bases). V was shortened by 3 bases and J by 7 bases, with 12 bases between the two germline ends. The CDR3 sequence is 13 residues long. Per germline, CDR1 SNHLY and CDR2 FYNNEI. CDR3 nucleotide sequence: TGTGCCAGCAGTGATGGACAATTAGGTGAAGCTTTCTTT. Translating it yields CASSDGQLGEAFF.

The chain has TRBV15 and TRBJ1-3; D unresolved. Trimming left V 5 bases short and J 4 bases short, with 12 bases between. The CDR3 is 14 amino acids. CDR1 is LNHNV and CDR2 is YYDKDF in the germline V gene (reference sequence). The CDR3: CATSSRIGGNTIYF. The CDR3, as DNA: TGTGCCACCAGCTCCCGGATTGGGGGAAACACCATATATTTT.

V usage is TRBV9 and J usage is TRBJ2-3; 9 bases line up with TRBD2. Per the germline V gene, CDR1 is SGDLS and CDR2 is YYNGEE. The CDR3 runs 16 residues. Trimming at V came to 0 bases and at J to 0 bases, leaving 2 bases not matched to a gene. CDR3 in amino acids: CASSVGTSASTDTQYF. The DNA for the CDR3 is TGTGCCAGCAGCGTAGGGACTAGCGCCAGCACAGATACGCAGTATTTT.

This clone was observed a handful of times. The rearrangement uses TRBV19 and TRBJ1-6, with D possibly matching TRBD1 (6 bases). The germline V gene encodes CDR1 LNHDA and CDR2 SQIVND (reference sequence). V was pared by 1 base and J by 8 bases, with 15 bases between. This CDR3 contains 16 residues. In nucleotides, the CDR3 is TGTGCCAGTAGTATAGGCCGGACAGTTCAACATTCACCCCTCCACTTT. It translates to CASSIGRTVQHSPLHF.

This chain connects TRBV7-9 to TRBJ1-6, with 11 positions matching TRBD1. J was trimmed by 3 bases and V by 5 bases; bases with no gene match: 9. Germline V gene sequence: CDR1 SEHNR, CDR2 FQNEAQ (reference sequence). The CDR3 runs to 18 residues. The CDR3 is CASSRRTGGPLYNSPLHF. The DNA of the CDR3 is TGTGCCAGCAGCCGACGGACAGGGGGCCCTCTCTATAATTCACCCCTCCACTTT.

The chain is built from TRBV27 and TRBJ1-5; a weak D match, TRBD1 (5 bases). The germline V and J ends were trimmed by 0 bases and 7 bases, with 10 bases remaining between them. The CDR3 loop spans 14 amino acids. CDR1 MNHEY and CDR2 SMNVEV come from the germline V gene (reference sequence). The CDR3 nucleotides are TGTGCCAGCAGTTTATCCCCAGGGCAGCAGCCCCAGCATTTT. As protein: CASSLSPGQQPQHF.

CDR3 DNA: TGTGCCATCAGTAGGGACAGGGCGGACACTGAAGCTTTCTTT. This encodes CAISRDRADTEAFF. The gene calls are TRBV10-3 and TRBJ1-1; 9 nucleotides align to TRBD1. Germline loops: CDR1 ENHRY, CDR2 SYGVKD. V was clipped by 5 bases and J by 3 bases; unmatched bases: 4. The CDR3 is 14 residues long.

The chain carries TRBV19 and TRBJ2-1; D might be TRBD1 (6 bases). Deletions cut 6 bases from V and 0 bases from J, with 12 bases between. Looked up from germline, CDR1 is LNHDA and CDR2 is SQIVND (reference sequence). This CDR3 is 15 amino acids long. The CDR3 protein is CASSFQGSSYNEQFF. In DNA form, the CDR3 reads TGTGCCAGTAGCTTCCAGGGGAGCTCCTACAATGAGCAGTTCTTC.